This TCR beta chain was obtained from a study of control samples from healthy donors and cancer patients. TCRdb keeps only in-frame clones here, not all; method: immunoSEQ multiplex PCR. The data show about 120,000 clones, approximately 90% seen once. Germline-derived CDR1 and CDR2 are SGDLS and YYNGEE. The V and J ends lost 0 bases and 8 bases respectively, with 6 bases between them. The CDR3 is made up of 13 amino acids. The TCR originated in a woman in her 70s in good health. This chain uses TRBV9 with TRBJ1-6, with D possibly matching TRBD1 (5 bases). The specimen sequenced was blood. CDR3 sequence reads: CASSVGGDSPLHF. In nucleotides, the CDR3 is TGTGCCAGCAGCGTAGGGGGGGATTCACCCCTCCACTTT. Looking up the rest from reference TRBV9 and TRBJ1-6 gives the full variable domain: DSGVTQTPKHLITATGQRVTLRCSPRSGDLSVYWYQQSLDQGLQFLIQYYNGEERAKGNILERFSAQQFPDLHSELNLSSLELGDSALYFCASSVGGDSPLHFGNGTRLTVT.